The 25 T cell receptor beta chains below were found in one sample sequenced in a study of OX40 agonist ivuxolimab in advanced cancers. The method was immunoSEQ multiplex PCR; TCRdb's version includes in-frame clones alone and lacks a portion of them. Among about 42,000 clones listed, 80% to 90% were seen once. The starting material was CD4+ or CD8+ T cells sorted from blood, obtained in a trial of the OX40 agonist ivuxolimab. These receptors came from an adult with an advanced solid tumor such as melanoma, head and neck, liver or kidney cancer.

The genes are TRBV2 and TRBJ2-3; TRBD1 is a possible D gene (6 bases). This CDR3 region has 13 residues. Looked up from germline, CDR1 is SNHLY and CDR2 is FYNNEI. The germline V and J ends were trimmed by 6 bases and 6 bases, with 13 bases remaining between them. The CDR3: CASRNYRVDTQYF. The CDR3 nucleotides are TGTGCCAGCAGGAACTACAGGGTTGATACGCAGTATTTT.

This clone has only one observation. This chain links TRBV11-2 with TRBJ1-6; 11 nucleotides agree with TRBD1. The germline V gene has CDR1 SGHAT and CDR2 FQNNGV. V was pared by 0 bases and J by 9 bases, with 7 bases of the junction left unmatched. The length of the CDR3 is 17 residues. CDR3 loop: CASSLEGAGTGGSPLHF. The CDR3 DNA follows: TGTGCCAGCAGCTTAGAAGGGGCCGGGACAGGGGGTTCACCCCTCCACTTT.

This chain links TRBV19 with TRBJ2-1, with TRBD2 matching over 7 bases. This CDR3 contains 18 residues. Germline V gene data show CDR1 as LNHDA and CDR2 as SQIVND (reference sequence). With 5 bases clipped from V and 1 base from J, the junction kept 14 bases outside the gene matches. For the CDR3, the DNA is TGTGCCAGTAGTCCCAGAGGGAGCGGGACTCAATCCTACAATGAGCAGTTCTTC. It yields the protein CASSPRGSGTQSYNEQFF.

This sequence joins TRBV18 and TRBJ1-1; TRBD1 is a possible D gene (5 bases). The CDR3 runs to 13 residues. V was shortened by 6 bases and J by 3 bases, with 11 bases between the two germline ends. Germline CDR1 and CDR2: KGHSH and LQKENI. The CDR3 DNA reads TGTGCCAGCTCCCCAGGGCGGGACACTGAAGCTTTCTTT. Translating gives CASSPGRDTEAFF.

CDR3 in amino acids: CASSLNAGPNTDTQYF. Here the CDR3 DNA reads TGTGCCAGCAGCTTAAACGCAGGACCTAACACAGATACGCAGTATTTT. The chain uses TRBV7-3 and TRBJ2-3, with D uncertain. CDR1 SGHTA and CDR2 FQGTGA come from the germline V gene. The V and J ends lost 1 base and 2 bases respectively, with 13 bases between them. This CDR3 has 16 amino acids.

V usage is TRBV28 and J usage is TRBJ1-1, with D unclear. Looked up from germline, CDR1 is MDHEN and CDR2 is SYDVKM. The ends were cut back, 10 bases at V and 5 bases at J, with 11 bases in the middle. CDR3 length: 11 amino acids. Here the CDR3 reads CATTKGTEAFF. The CDR3 DNA is TGTGCCACCACCAAGGGTACTGAAGCTTTCTTT.

V usage is TRBV29-1 and J usage is TRBJ2-3; TRBD1 is a possible D gene (6 bases). Germline CDR1 reads SQVTM; CDR2 reads ANQGSEA. CDR3 length equals 14 residues. V gave up 7 bases and J gave up 6 bases, with 20 bases separating them. The chain's CDR3 is CSAEESGVGDTQYF. CDR3 in DNA: TGCAGCGCCGAGGAATCAGGGGTGGGGGATACGCAGTATTTT.

The chain recombines TRBV19 with TRBJ2-3, with D perhaps matching TRBD2 (5 bases). Trimming took 4 bases from V and 10 from J, leaving 27 bases between them. CDR3 size: 17 residues. Germline-derived CDR1 and CDR2 are LNHDA and SQIVND (reference sequence). The CDR3 nucleotides read TGTGCCAGTAGTACCCTTTTGGTGGGAGCCCGAGATGCCCCGCAGTATTTT. Translating gives CASSTLLVGARDAPQYF.

The chain joins TRBV29-1 to TRBJ2-7; TRBD1 aligns across 10 bases. Germline assignment: CDR1 SQVTM and CDR2 ANQGSEA. The J segment lost 0 bases and the V segment lost 4 bases, leaving 0 bases of the junction unmatched. The CDR3 has 13 amino acids. As DNA, the CDR3 is TGCAGCGTTGGGACAGGGGGCTCCTACGAGCAGTACTTC. This sequence encodes CSVGTGGSYEQYF.

The V call is TRBV6-5, the J call TRBJ1-2; D not resolved. Germline CDR1 MNHEY, CDR2 SVGAGI. CDR3 length: 14 residues. The ends were cut back, 2 bases at V and 0 bases at J, with 7 bases in the middle. The DNA of the CDR3 is TGTGCCAGCAGTTACGGAGGCCCTAACTATGGCTACACCTTC. Its translation is CASSYGGPNYGYTF.

The chain links TRBV18 to TRBJ1-2; D possibly corresponds to TRBD1 (6 bases). Germline CDR1 is KGHSH and CDR2 is LQKENI. Trimming shortened V by 5 bases and J by 5 bases, and 15 bases separated the two germline ends. This CDR3 is built from 14 residues. The CDR3 DNA reads as TGTGCCAGCTCAGCGACAGGTGCCTCTTATGGCTACACCTTC. Translation gives CASSATGASYGYTF.

V gene TRBV7-8 combines with J gene TRBJ2-1; TRBD2 matches 7 bases. CDR3 size: 12 residues. Germline V gene sequence: CDR1 SGHVS, CDR2 FQNEAQ. J was trimmed by 10 bases and V by 5 bases; bases with no gene match: 5. CDR3 protein: CASSLTGGEQFF. The CDR3 coding sequence is TGTGCCAGCAGCCTAACGGGAGGCGAGCAGTTCTTC.

V and J are TRBV19 and TRBJ1-5; D is unclear. The CDR3 extends over 13 amino acids. Trimming stripped 2 bases from V and 5 bases from J, with 7 bases between. Germline CDR1 is LNHDA and CDR2 is SQIVND (reference sequence). This chain's CDR3 is CASSIQRDQPQHF. CDR3 bases: TGTGCCAGTAGTATACAGAGAGATCAGCCCCAGCATTTT. Full variable domain (remainder filled in from reference TRBV19 and TRBJ1-5): DGGITQSPKYLFRKEGQNVTLSCEQNLNHDAMYWYRQDPGQGLRLIYYSQIVNDFQKGDIAEGYSVSREKKESFPLTVTSAQKNPTAFYLCASSIQRDQPQHFGDGTRLSIL.

V is TRBV7-8 and J is TRBJ1-2, with no clear D. V dropped 8 bases and J dropped 5 bases, with 12 bases sitting between them. The germline gives CDR1 SGHVS, CDR2 FQNEAQ. The CDR3 covers 12 residues. This chain's CDR3 is CASAPPNYGYTF. CDR3 sequence (DNA): TGTGCCAGCGCACCTCCGAATTATGGCTACACCTTC.

The genes are TRBV11-1 and TRBJ2-7; 7 bases map to TRBD2. This CDR3 has 14 residues. V shed 5 bases, J shed 2 bases, and the junction held 6 bases outside the gene matches. The germline gives CDR1 SGHAT, CDR2 FQDESV (reference sequence). The CDR3 sequence is CASSAAGVAYEQYF. CDR3 sequence (DNA): TGTGCCAGCAGCGCCGCGGGAGTAGCCTACGAGCAGTACTTC.

The CDR3 DNA is TGCAGCGTTGAAGATCTTGCTCGAGGAGGGAATGAGCAGTTCTTC. It specifies CSVEDLARGGNEQFF. The chain joins TRBV29-1 to TRBJ2-1; maybe TRBD2 (6 bases). Germline values: CDR1 SQVTM, CDR2 ANQGSEA. V dropped 0 bases and J dropped 7 bases, with 16 bases sitting between them. The CDR3 contains 15 residues.

The V gene is TRBV28, the J gene TRBJ1-5; D unclear. CDR1 and CDR2 (germline): MDHEN, SYDVKM. This CDR3 comprises 15 residues. V was clipped by 5 bases and J by 2 bases, with 13 bases between them. The CDR3 region has the DNA TGTGCCAGCAGTCCCCTCGAGTTTGGCAATCAGCCCCAGCATTTT. This encodes CASSPLEFGNQPQHF.

This rearrangement joins TRBV5-1 to TRBJ2-3; possibly TRBD1 or TRBD2 for D (5 bases each). V lost 4 bases, J lost 3 bases, and 9 bases lay in between. Germline CDR1 is SGHRS and CDR2 is YFSETQ. The CDR3 spans 13 residues. The CDR3 region has the DNA TGCGCCAGCAGCCGAGAGGGGACAGATACGCAGTATTTT. It yields the protein CASSREGTDTQYF.

The V call is TRBV4-3, the J call TRBJ2-3; D ambiguous. The germline V and J ends were trimmed by 1 base and 2 bases, with 16 bases remaining between them. The CDR3 runs 17 residues. Germline CDR1 and CDR2: LGHNA and YSLEER. CDR3: CASSQAAFTTDTDTQYF. The CDR3 DNA is TGCGCCAGCAGCCAAGCGGCGTTCACCACAGACACAGATACGCAGTATTTT.

This clone was picked up one time. J is TRBJ1-3 and V is TRBV7-2; 7 bases align to TRBD1. Germline V gene data show CDR1 as SGHTA and CDR2 as FQGNSA. This CDR3 contains 16 residues. With V trimmed by 5 bases and J by 0 bases, 7 bases remained unmatched. The CDR3 here is CASSASGTDSGNTIYF. DNA for the CDR3: TGTGCCAGCAGCGCCTCCGGGACAGACTCTGGAAACACCATATATTTT.

V gene TRBV7-2 combines with J gene TRBJ1-6, with a tentative D call TRBD1 (6 bases). V dropped 0 bases and J dropped 8 bases, with 11 bases sitting between them. CDR1 SGHTA and CDR2 FQGNSA come from the germline V gene. The CDR3 is 15 amino acids. The CDR3 spells CASSLAREGDSPLHF. The DNA for the CDR3 is TGTGCCAGCAGCTTAGCGCGGGAGGGGGATTCACCCCTCCACTTT.

The chain joins TRBV6-1 to TRBJ2-7; 9 bases are a match to TRBD1. Germline V CDR1 and CDR2: MNHNS, SASEGT. The V gene end was trimmed by 7 bases and the J gene end by 4 bases; junction bases not matched to a gene: 5. There are 13 residues in the CDR3. CDR3 protein: CASTTDRGYEQYF. CDR3 bases: TGTGCCAGCACCACCGACAGGGGGTACGAGCAGTACTTC.

This clone was detected once. The J gene is TRBJ2-2, the V gene TRBV7-2; 9 bases align to TRBD1. J was trimmed by 3 bases and V by 8 bases; bases with no gene match: 7. Germline V gene data show CDR1 as SGHTA and CDR2 as FQGNSA. The CDR3 runs to 15 residues. The CDR3: CASAYRGPDTGELFF. For the CDR3, the DNA is TGTGCCAGCGCCTACAGGGGGCCGGACACCGGGGAGCTGTTTTTT.

This clone has only one observation. The chain recombines TRBV19 with TRBJ1-2; D is perhaps TRBD1 (6 bases). V lost 7 bases and J lost 6, with 15 bases in between. Germline CDR1 reads LNHDA; CDR2 reads SQIVND (reference sequence). CDR3 length equals 13 residues. For the CDR3, the DNA is TGTGCCAGTAATATGGGGGCCAGGGATGGCTACACCTTC. The encoded protein is CASNMGARDGYTF.

The genes are TRBV2 and TRBJ2-5; 7 nucleotides match TRBD2. The ends lost 7 bases at V and 5 bases at J; junction bases unmatched: 7. CDR3 size: 13 residues. Germline V gene data show CDR1 as SNHLY and CDR2 as FYNNEI. CDR3 bases: TGTGCCAGCAAAGCGGGGATGGGTGAGACCCAGTACTTC. This codes for CASKAGMGETQYF.